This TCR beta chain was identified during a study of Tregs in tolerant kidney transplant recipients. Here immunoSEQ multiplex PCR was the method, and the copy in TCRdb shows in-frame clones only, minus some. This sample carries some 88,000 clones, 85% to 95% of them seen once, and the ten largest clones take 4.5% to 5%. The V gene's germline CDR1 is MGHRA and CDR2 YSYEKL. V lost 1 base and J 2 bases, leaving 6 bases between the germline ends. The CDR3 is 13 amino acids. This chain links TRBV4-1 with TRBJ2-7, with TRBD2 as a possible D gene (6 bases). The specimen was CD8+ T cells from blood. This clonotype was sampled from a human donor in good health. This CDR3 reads CASSQAGAYEQYF. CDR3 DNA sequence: TGCGCCAGCAGCCAAGCGGGAGCCTACGAGCAGTACTTC.